The rows below give T cell receptor beta chains drawn from one sample of a study of shared clonotypes between healthy human individuals. Sequencing used immunoSEQ multiplex PCR; TCRdb keeps in-frame clones, though not all of them. The sample contains about 2.4 million clones, more than 90% of which appear only once. The specimen sequenced was naive CD4+ T cells sorted from blood. Source of these receptors: a man aged 18 to 29 in good health. Both conserved end residues are part of each CDR3. The D gene is left open where the match is weak. Size values are once, few and many counts, or a class for expanded clones, and some rows have none.

J gene	D gene	CDR3 length	V gene	clone size	CDR3 protein	CDR3 DNA
TRBJ2-5	NA	12	TRBV30	once	CAWSATQETQYF	TGTGCCTGGAGTGCTACCCAAGAGACCCAGTACTTC
TRBJ2-7	TRBD2	16	TRBV7-9	NA	CASSLDGGGSSYEQYF	TGTGCCAGCAGCTTAGATGGCGGGGGGAGCTCCTACGAGCAGTACTTC
TRBJ1-1	TRBD1	15	TRBV4-3	NA	CASSALGTGETEAFF	TGCGCCAGCAGCGCCCTTGGGACAGGGGAAACTGAAGCTTTCTTT
TRBJ2-3	NA	15	TRBV30	NA	CAWSRSLASTDTQYF	TGTGCCTGGAGTAGGTCATTGGCTAGCACAGATACGCAGTATTTT
TRBJ1-6	NA	16	TRBV2	NA	CASSEALADNNSPLHF	TGTGCCAGCAGTGAAGCGCTGGCAGATAATAATTCACCCCTCCACTTT
TRBJ2-7	TRBD1	15	TRBV7-3	once	CASSLDGTVSYEQYF	TGTGCCAGCAGCTTAGACGGGACAGTCTCCTACGAGCAGTACTTC
TRBJ2-3	NA	18	TRBV7-2	NA	CASSLVRLGNFRTDTQYF	TGTGCCAGCAGCTTAGTCCGCCTCGGGAATTTTCGCACAGATACGCAGTATTTT
TRBJ2-5	TRBD1	13	TRBV27	NA	CAIPGQLQETQYF	TGTGCCATCCCGGGACAGCTCCAAGAGACCCAGTACTTC
TRBJ2-2	TRBD2	17	TRBV19	NA	CASSKGSSGANTGELFF	TGTGCCAGTAGTAAGGGCTCTAGCGGAGCGAACACCGGGGAGCTGTTTTTT
TRBJ1-1	TRBD1	15	TRBV5-6	NA	CASSHRTGMNTEAFF	TGTGCCAGCAGCCACAGGACAGGGATGAACACTGAAGCTTTCTTT
TRBJ1-5	NA	16	TRBV19	NA	CASSIAKGLSNQPQHF	TGTGCCAGTAGTATAGCGAAAGGTTTATCAAATCAGCCCCAGCATTTT
TRBJ2-7	NA	15	TRBV5-1	NA	CASSLALGGAYEQYF	TGCGCCAGCAGCTTGGCCTTGGGGGGAGCCTACGAGCAGTACTTC
TRBJ2-1	TRBD2	14	TRBV19	NA	CASRLAGGYNEQFF	TGTGCCAGTCGACTAGCGGGGGGGTACAATGAGCAGTTCTTC
TRBJ2-7	TRBD1	14	TRBV27	NA	CASSRQGATYEQYF	TGTGCCAGCAGTAGACAGGGGGCTACGTACGAGCAGTACTTC
TRBJ1-2	NA	15	TRBV18	once	CASSPYQGANYGYTF	TGTGCCAGCTCACCATACCAAGGAGCTAACTATGGCTACACCTTC
TRBJ1-2	NA	12	TRBV6-1	once	CASGTRFYGYTF	TGTGCCAGCGGGACAAGATTCTATGGCTACACCTTC
TRBJ1-3	NA	15	TRBV2	NA	CASSEDVVSGNTIYF	TGTGCCAGCAGTGAAGATGTAGTCTCTGGAAACACCATATATTTT
TRBJ1-1	NA	13	TRBV7-4	NA	CASSLVTFTYAFF	TGTGCCAGCAGCTTAGTCACTTTCACCTACGCTTTCTTT
TRBJ2-1	TRBD1	14	TRBV5-4	NA	CASSVGQSYNEQFF	TGTGCCAGCAGCGTGGGACAGTCCTACAATGAGCAGTTCTTC
TRBJ2-7	TRBD1	15	TRBV10-3	NA	CAISERQGANDEQYF	TGTGCCATCAGTGAGCGACAGGGGGCGAACGACGAGCAGTACTTC
TRBJ2-7	TRBD1	15	TRBV10-1	NA	CASSKTRDSFYEQYF	TGCGCCAGCAGCAAAACGAGGGACAGTTTCTACGAGCAGTACTTC
TRBJ1-5	NA	12	TRBV28	NA	CASSPPSQPQHF	TGTGCCAGCAGTCCCCCTAGTCAGCCCCAGCATTTT
TRBJ1-1	NA	13	TRBV2	few	CASSSGGDTEAFF	TGTGCCAGCAGTTCCGGTGGGGACACTGAAGCTTTCTTT
TRBJ2-4	NA	14	TRBV30	NA	CAWSEGRIEGIQYF	TGTGCCTGGAGTGAGGGACGGATCGAGGGCATTCAGTACTTC
TRBJ2-7	NA	11	TRBV10-3	NA	CATGEDYEQYF	TGTGCCACGGGGGAGGACTACGAGCAGTACTTC
TRBJ1-4	TRBD1	14	TRBV2	once	CASSTGTGTEKLFF	TGTGCCAGCAGTACCGGGACAGGGACTGAAAAACTGTTTTTT
TRBJ2-3	NA	14	TRBV10-2	NA	CASSESGRSDTQYF	TGCGCCAGCAGTGAGTCTGGGAGATCAGATACGCAGTATTTT
TRBJ1-1	TRBD1	17	TRBV5-1	NA	CASSRSDREISSTEAFF	TGCGCCAGCAGCCGGTCCGACAGGGAAATATCAAGCACTGAAGCTTTCTTT
TRBJ2-1	NA	14	TRBV30	NA	CAWSRRGSYNEQFF	TGTGCCTGGAGTCGTCGGGGCTCCTACAATGAGCAGTTCTTC
TRBJ1-2	TRBD1	15	TRBV5-6	NA	CASSFLQGGNYGYTF	TGTGCCAGCAGCTTCCTGCAGGGGGGAAACTATGGCTACACCTTC
TRBJ2-7	NA	13	TRBV11-3	NA	CASSLFGEDEQYF	TGTGCCAGCAGCTTATTCGGGGAGGACGAGCAGTACTTC
TRBJ1-2	TRBD1	14	TRBV28	NA	CASSLVQGAQGYTF	TGTGCCAGCAGCCTCGTACAGGGGGCTCAGGGCTACACCTTC
TRBJ2-1	NA	13	TRBV28	once	CASSLGRGYEQFF	TGTGCCAGCAGTTTAGGCCGAGGCTATGAGCAGTTCTTC
TRBJ1-3	NA	12	TRBV9	NA	CASSRWENTIYF	TGTGCCAGCAGTAGATGGGAAAACACCATATATTTT
TRBJ1-1	NA	13	TRBV21-1	NA	CASSKSGDTEAFF	TGTGCCAGCAGCAAATCGGGGGACACTGAAGCTTTCTTT
TRBJ2-5	NA	15	TRBV5-1	NA	CASSLAGGQGETQYF	TGCGCCAGCAGCTTGGCCGGGGGGCAGGGCGAGACCCAGTACTTC
TRBJ2-7	TRBD1	15	TRBV7-2	NA	CASSLGGGVFYEQYF	TGTGCCAGCAGCTTAGGAGGGGGCGTTTTCTACGAGCAGTACTTC
TRBJ1-5	NA	13	TRBV30	few	CAWRPGYNQPQHF	TGTGCCTGGAGGCCCGGATACAATCAGCCCCAGCATTTT
TRBJ1-2	NA	12	TRBV10-3	NA	CALSDSQFGYTF	TGTGCCCTGTCAGACAGTCAGTTCGGCTACACCTTC
TRBJ1-2	NA	15	TRBV25-1	NA	CASSRPDSWGGGYTF	TGTGCCAGCAGCAGGCCTGACAGTTGGGGTGGTGGCTACACCTTC
TRBJ1-2	NA	15	TRBV15	NA	CATSRQRGVSYGYTF	TGTGCCACCAGCAGACAACGGGGCGTCTCGTATGGCTACACCTTC
TRBJ1-5	NA	15	TRBV6-6	NA	CASSHGGAGNQPQHF	TGTGCCAGCAGTCACGGGGGGGCTGGCAATCAGCCCCAGCATTTT
TRBJ1-4	TRBD1	14	TRBV7-2	NA	CASSLDGTDEKLFF	TGTGCCAGCAGCTTAGATGGGACAGATGAAAAACTGTTTTTT
TRBJ1-6	TRBD1	15	TRBV6-6	NA	CASSHGQASNSPLHF	TGTGCCAGCAGCCACGGACAGGCCAGTAATTCACCCCTCCACTTT
TRBJ2-1	NA	13	TRBV10-3	NA	CAISEPGNNEQFF	TGTGCCATCAGTGAGCCTGGGAACAATGAGCAGTTCTTC
TRBJ1-3	TRBD1	16	TRBV19	NA	CASSTGTGDSGNTIYF	TGTGCCAGTAGTACCGGGACAGGAGACTCTGGAAACACCATATATTTT
TRBJ2-2	NA	14	TRBV15	NA	CATKSGTNTGELFF	TGTGCCACAAAGAGTGGGACGAACACCGGGGAGCTGTTTTTT
TRBJ1-2	NA	12	TRBV2	NA	CASTPSPYGYTF	TGTGCCAGCACCCCTTCCCCATACGGCTACACCTTC
TRBJ2-7	NA	14	TRBV5-4	NA	CASSSAEGPYEQYF	TGTGCCAGCAGCTCGGCGGAGGGTCCTTACGAGCAGTACTTC
TRBJ1-5	TRBD1	15	TRBV27	NA	CASSYGTGGNQPQHF	TGTGCCAGCAGTTACGGGACAGGGGGCAATCAGCCCCAGCATTTT
TRBJ2-7	TRBD2	12	TRBV6-6	NA	CASRGGKYEQYF	TGTGCCAGCAGGGGGGGGAAATACGAGCAGTACTTC
TRBJ2-5	TRBD2	15	TRBV5-1	NA	CASSVGLAVQETQYF	TGCGCCAGCAGCGTGGGACTAGCGGTTCAAGAGACCCAGTACTTC